This T cell receptor (beta chain) is from a study of cytomegalovirus exposure and HLA in healthy donors. Comments on this clone: Its antigen is undetermined.

The PCR employed 60 Vbeta primers together with 13 Jbeta primers. The assay was immunoSEQ multiplex PCR, and TCRdb's table has in-frame clones only and misses some. The sample includes 90,000 to 120,000 clones, less than 85% of them seen just once. The study, taken as a whole, reports: In a later analysis, TCR beta V- and J-gene trimming was associated with a missense DCLRE1C variant.

The sequence came from a woman aged 18-29 years in good health and CMV-seropositive. The sequencing input was PBMCs.

For the CDR3, the DNA is TGTGCCAGCAGTCTACAACCGCTAGCGGGAGGGGGAGAGACCCAGTACTTC. Its translation is CASSLQPLAGGGETQYF. The chain recombines TRBV28 with TRBJ2-5; 12 bases fit TRBD2. The CDR3 has 17 amino acids. Trimming took 5 bases from V and 4 from J; bases not matched to a gene: 11. In germline, CDR1 is MDHEN, CDR2 SYDVKM.